This record covers a single TCR beta chain. Participant-reported clinical history was the basis for cohort assignment. This sample was included in a study of blood T cell repertoires in COVID-19. Whole-study context: In each case, the material was cDNA or gDNA derived from T cells, B-cell-depleted T cells, or PBMCs.

Germline trimming cut 0 bases from V and 7 bases from J; bases unmatched to any gene: 5. Germline loops: CDR1 LGHNA, CDR2 YNFKEQ. The CDR3 sequence is 16 residues long. Study processing details: Amplification of reference gene primers was used by the study to estimate nucleated cell counts. Assay: immunoSEQ multiplex PCR; the TCRdb copy retains only in-frame clones and omits some. That table is the source of V, J and clone size, and D and trimming were worked out from the DNA. The sample records hundreds of thousands of clones, under 90% being singletons. The TCR sequence derives from a man under 40 who had recovered from COVID-19. The chain carries TRBV4-2 and TRBJ2-2; TRBD2 aligns across 10 bases. Sequenced material: PBMCs or T cells enriched from blood (not recorded which). The CDR3: CASSQDLASGSGELFF. The CDR3 DNA is TGTGCCAGCAGCCAAGACCTGGCTAGCGGGAGCGGGGAGCTGTTTTTT.